These T cell receptor beta chains were read from a single sample in a study of Ad26.COV2.S vaccination and SARS-CoV-2 variants. TCRdb keeps only in-frame clones here, not all; method: immunoSEQ multiplex PCR. The sample carries 450,000 to 550,000 clones, about 88% recorded once. The material sequenced was peripheral blood, taken in a trial of Ad26.COV2.S vaccine versus placebo. The receptors come from a person aged 18-65 years who received the Ad26.COV2.S COVID-19 vaccine or a placebo. Each CDR3 is given without its conserved first and last residue. A row's size may be missing; if present it is once, few, many or a size class.

v_gene	abundance	j_gene	CDR3aa
TRBV9	NA	TRBJ2-2	ASSPPTGELF
TRBV19	once	TRBJ1-4	ASTLRRGTEKLF
TRBV28	once	TRBJ2-1	ASRTGTSGSSEQF
TRBV7-6	few	TRBJ1-3	ASSDRQGNTIY
TRBV7-9	NA	TRBJ2-1	ASSLLRYSSYNEQF
TRBV9	NA	TRBJ2-2	ASSVDSGGESRELF
TRBV19	NA	TRBJ2-2	ASSIDLANWNTGELF
TRBV3-1/TRBV3-2	NA	TRBJ2-7	ASSARQGGAYEQY
TRBV28	NA	TRBJ2-3	ASRSGADTQY
TRBV30	NA	TRBJ2-1	AFTGGRRGNEQF
TRBV5-5	NA	TRBJ1-2	ASSLGGTANYGYT
TRBV20-1	NA	TRBJ2-7	SASERGEQY
TRBV12-3/TRBV12-4	NA	TRBJ2-2	ASSLLPGELF
TRBV29-1	NA	TRBJ1-1	SVDSGRGLGTEAF
TRBV3-1/TRBV3-2	NA	TRBJ2-7	ASSQTAYEQY
TRBV5-1	NA	TRBJ2-7	ASSTQGQPLYEQY
TRBV20-1	few	TRBJ2-7	SARYDEQY
TRBV6-5	NA	TRBJ2-2	ASSYWQTNTGELF
TRBV5-8	once	TRBJ1-3	ASSFLQGFGGNTIY
TRBV11-3	NA	TRBJ1-1	ASSQQGWVGPCGAF
TRBV4-2	NA	TRBJ2-1	ASSSGLAGGNEQF
TRBV29-1	NA	TRBJ1-2	SVGRDWLSNYGYT
TRBV5-8	NA	TRBJ1-5	ASSLWGDQPQH
TRBV5-1	NA	TRBJ1-2	ASSRGQNYGYT
TRBV6-5	NA	TRBJ2-7	ASSPWAGGPYEQY
TRBV7-9	NA	TRBJ1-4	ASSIVGGGEKLF
TRBV15	NA	TRBJ2-7	ATSRPTQGQVLSEQY
TRBV29-1	NA	TRBJ2-7	SVEDRGYEQY
TRBV19	NA	TRBJ1-4	ASSGSTNEKLF
TRBV11-2	NA	TRBJ2-7	ASSLGPSYEQY
TRBV28	NA	TRBJ1-1	ASSRPVNTEAF
TRBV2	NA	TRBJ2-2	ASSDTGEVAGELF
TRBV5-1	NA	TRBJ1-2	ASSLSTVKYGYT
TRBV14	NA	TRBJ2-1	ASSRHIGNNEQF
TRBV6-6	NA	TRBJ2-7	ASSYIGSYEQY
TRBV6-5	once	TRBJ2-3	ASRGRRAGVHTQY